This T cell receptor beta chain was found in a study of shared clonotypes between healthy human individuals. Note on this clone: Its antigen is still unknown. Other DNA sequences in the sample encode the same CDR3.

Sequencing used immunoSEQ multiplex PCR; TCRdb keeps in-frame clones, though not all of them. Among about 640,000 clones, approximately 75% were seen once, and the ten largest hold under 2%. The study, taken as a whole, reports: In a few donors, around 5% of naive CD4 clonotypes appeared in common. What limited the represented genetic and exposure-history diversity was the small number of donors. Estimated clonotype richness was generally higher in naive than memory subsets.

The junction had 4 bases not matched to a gene; V was cut back by 0 bases and J by 4 bases. Germline-derived CDR1 and CDR2 are SGHRS and YFSETQ. The CDR3 runs 15 residues. The sequence derives from a woman in her thirties in good health. This sequence joins TRBV5-1 and TRBJ2-7, with TRBD1 matching 10 bases. Material for sequencing was memory CD4+ T cells sorted from blood. The subset here: CD45RA-negative fraction. The CDR3 DNA reads TGCGCCAGCAGCTTGGTTGGGACAGGGGCATACGAGCAGTACTTC. Encoded protein: CASSLVGTGAYEQYF.